Below, one TCR beta chain is given with its context. Its antigen is unknown. The data stem from a study of Graves' ophthalmopathy and Graves' hyperthyroidism. Findings of the study overall: Appearing in blood as well were most expanded thyroid clonotypes above 0.001 frequency.

Amplification from RNA transcripts yielded the TCR beta CDR3 regions. First-round RT-PCR used HTBI primers; second-round multiplex PCR followed. TCRdb redid the calling of the multiplex PCR reads with MiXCR, one entry per CDR3 protein. The table shows around 660,000 distinct CDR3 sequences, with over 40% occurring only once. The evidence that diagnosis relied on was clinical symptoms, serum thyroxine, TRAb, thyroid ultrasound and orbital computed tomography. From fresh peripheral blood, roughly 9.3 ml in volume, the PBMCs were obtained. The CDR3 is made up of 16 amino acids. CDR1 and CDR2 (germline): LNHNV, YYDKDF (reference sequence). V lost 1 base and J lost 9; bases outside the gene matches: 4.

Sequencing was performed on peripheral blood. The rearrangement joins TRBV15 to TRBJ1-6; 12 positions agree with TRBD1. The origin of this receptor is an adult man with Graves' ophthalmopathy. CDR3 bases: TGTGCCACCAGCAGAGGTCGGGACAGGGGGCTTTCACCCCTCCACTTT. This gives the protein CATSRGRDRGLSPLHF.